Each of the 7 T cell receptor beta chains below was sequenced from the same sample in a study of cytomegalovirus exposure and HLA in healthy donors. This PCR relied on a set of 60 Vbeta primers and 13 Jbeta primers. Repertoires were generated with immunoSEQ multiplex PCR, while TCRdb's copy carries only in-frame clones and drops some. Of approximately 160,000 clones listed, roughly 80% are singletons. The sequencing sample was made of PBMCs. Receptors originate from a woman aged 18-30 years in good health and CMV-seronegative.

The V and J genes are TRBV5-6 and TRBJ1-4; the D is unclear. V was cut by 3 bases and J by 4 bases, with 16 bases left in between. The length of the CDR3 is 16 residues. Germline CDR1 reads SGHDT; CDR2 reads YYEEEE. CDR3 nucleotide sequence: TGTGCCAGCAGCTCCAAATACGGGAACTTTAATGAAAAACTGTTTTTT. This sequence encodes CASSSKYGNFNEKLFF.

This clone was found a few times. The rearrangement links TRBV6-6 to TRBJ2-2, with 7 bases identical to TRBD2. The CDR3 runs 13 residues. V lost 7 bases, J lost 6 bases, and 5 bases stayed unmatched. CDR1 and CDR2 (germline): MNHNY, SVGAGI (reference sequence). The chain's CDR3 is CASTPTSSGELFF. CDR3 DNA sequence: TGTGCCAGCACCCCGACTAGCTCCGGGGAGCTGTTTTTT.

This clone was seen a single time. This CDR3 is CSVAGLAGFYEQYF. The CDR3 DNA reads as TGCAGCGTAGCCGGACTAGCGGGTTTCTACGAGCAGTACTTC. The chain uses TRBV29-1 and TRBJ2-7; 11 nucleotides align to TRBD2. Germline V gives CDR1 SQVTM, CDR2 ANQGSEA. The length of the CDR3 is 14 residues. V was pared by 6 bases and J by 3 bases, with 7 bases of the junction left unmatched.

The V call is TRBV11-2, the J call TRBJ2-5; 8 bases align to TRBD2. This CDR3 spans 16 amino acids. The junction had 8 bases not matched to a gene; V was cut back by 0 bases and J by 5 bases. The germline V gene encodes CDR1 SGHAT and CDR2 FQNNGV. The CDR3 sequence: CASSLDTGGPTETQYF. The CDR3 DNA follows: TGTGCCAGCAGCTTAGATACGGGAGGGCCGACGGAGACCCAGTACTTC.

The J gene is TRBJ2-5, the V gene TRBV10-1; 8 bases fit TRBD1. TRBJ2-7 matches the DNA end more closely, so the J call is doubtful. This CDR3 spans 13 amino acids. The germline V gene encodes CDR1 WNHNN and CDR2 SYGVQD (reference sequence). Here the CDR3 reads CASSETDRDEQYF. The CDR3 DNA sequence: TGCGCCAGCAGTGAGACGGACAGGGACGAGCAGTACTTC.

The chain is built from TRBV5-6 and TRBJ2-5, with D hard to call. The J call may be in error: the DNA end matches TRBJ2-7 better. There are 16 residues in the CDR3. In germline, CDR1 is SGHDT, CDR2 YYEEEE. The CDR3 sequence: CASSLRGRNPLYEQYF. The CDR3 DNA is TGTGCCAGCAGCTTGAGAGGCAGAAATCCTCTCTACGAGCAGTACTTC.

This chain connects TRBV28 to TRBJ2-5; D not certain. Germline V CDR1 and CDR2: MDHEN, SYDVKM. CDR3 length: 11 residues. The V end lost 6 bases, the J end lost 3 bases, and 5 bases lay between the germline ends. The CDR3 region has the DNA TGTGCCAGCAGGCTAGAAGAGACCCAGTACTTC. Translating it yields CASRLEETQYF.